The 27 T cell receptor beta chains given below trace back to one sample, sequenced in a study of follicular helper T cells after annual influenza vaccination. Produced via immunoSEQ multiplex PCR; TCRdb's table is partial and in-frame only. The sample lists 9,500 to 13,000 clones, roughly 80% occurring once. Specified time point: 2015-2016 season, pre-vaccination. The source was CXCR5+ CD38- circulating T follicular helper cells from blood, collected on the day of influenza vaccination. Subset reported: circulating Tfh, non-naive CD4+CXCR5+PD-1+ (ICOS+CD38+ or ICOS-CD38-). Receptors originate from an adult who received the influenza vaccine.

The chain employs TRBV5-6 and TRBJ1-4; TRBD1 agrees at 7 bases. V dropped 1 base and J dropped 8; count of bases not matched to a gene: 5. The CDR3 totals 14 residues. Germline loops: CDR1 SGHDT, CDR2 YYEEEE. This CDR3 is CASSLRQGGEKLFF. CDR3 DNA sequence: TGTGCCAGCAGCTTGAGGCAGGGGGGCGAAAAACTGTTTTTT.

The chain joins TRBV19 to TRBJ2-1; possibly TRBD2 for D (5 bases). The CDR3 consists of 13 residues. Trimming cost V 0 bases and J 9 bases, with 9 bases left between them. The V gene's germline CDR1 is LNHDA and CDR2 SQIVND (reference sequence). CDR3 bases: TGTGCCAGTAGTATAGAAGGGAGAGCTGAGCAGTTCTTC. Translating gives CASSIEGRAEQFF.

The V call is TRBV6-1, the J call TRBJ2-7; no firm D call. The germline gives CDR1 MNHNS, CDR2 SASEGT. Trimming took off 7 bases at V and 2 bases at J, with 9 bases between the two ends. This CDR3 spans 12 amino acids. CDR3: CASILDPYEQYF. The CDR3, as DNA: TGTGCCAGCATTTTAGATCCCTACGAGCAGTACTTC.

A single count supports this clone. The chain recombines TRBV5-1 with TRBJ2-1; 7 bases are shared with TRBD2. Germline CDR1 is SGHRS and CDR2 is YFSETQ. With 4 bases clipped from V and 5 bases from J, the junction kept 9 bases outside the gene matches. The length of the CDR3 is 15 residues. The CDR3: CASSQMAGRNNEQFF. In DNA form, the CDR3 reads TGCGCCAGCAGCCAAATGGCCGGGAGGAACAATGAGCAGTTCTTC.

V usage is TRBV2 and J usage is TRBJ2-7; the match to TRBD1 covers 10 bases. J was trimmed by 0 bases and V by 6 bases; bases with no gene match: 5. The CDR3 totals 15 residues. Germline loops: CDR1 SNHLY, CDR2 FYNNEI. CDR3 bases: TGTGCCAGCAGGTTGGGACAGGGGCTCTCCTACGAGCAGTACTTC. This gives the protein CASRLGQGLSYEQYF.

This chain uses TRBV27 with TRBJ1-5; TRBD1 is a possible D gene (5 bases). The CDR3 covers 17 residues. Germline values: CDR1 MNHEY, CDR2 SMNVEV (reference sequence). V lost 5 bases, J lost 4 bases, and 21 bases lay in between. The CDR3 sequence: CASSKGYGAEGNQPQHF. In DNA, the CDR3 is TGTGCCAGCAGTAAGGGATACGGGGCGGAGGGGAATCAGCCCCAGCATTTT.

This clone was recorded only once. This chain connects TRBV5-5 to TRBJ2-5; no firm D call. V lost 0 bases and J lost 3, with 9 bases in between. This CDR3 has 14 amino acids. The germline V gene encodes CDR1 SGHKS and CDR2 YYEKEE (reference sequence). The DNA for the CDR3 is TGTGCCAGCAGCTTGGGACCACAGAAAGAGACCCAGTACTTC. Amino acid sequence: CASSLGPQKETQYF. Full variable domain (remainder filled in from reference TRBV5-5 and TRBJ2-5): DAGVTQSPTHLIKTRGQQVTLRCSPISGHKSVSWYQQVLGQGPQFIFQYYEKEERGRGNFPDRFSARQFPNYSSELNVNALLLGDSALYLCASSLGPQKETQYFGPGTRLLVL.

The rearrangement uses TRBV7-2 and TRBJ1-1, with D possibly TRBD1 on 6 matching bases. Germline CDR1 SGHTA, CDR2 FQGNSA. This CDR3 is 16 amino acids long. V was clipped by 1 base and J by 6 bases, with 18 bases between them. The CDR3 DNA follows: TGTGCCAGCAGCTTAGTCCAACTACAGGGAACACCTGAAGCTTTCTTT. Translation gives CASSLVQLQGTPEAFF.

The rearrangement joins TRBV30 to TRBJ1-5; TRBD1 agrees at 7 bases. CDR1 and CDR2 (germline): GTSNPN, SVGIG (reference sequence). CDR3 length: 13 amino acids. V lost 2 bases and J lost 9; bases outside the gene matches: 7. The CDR3 spells CAWSPGGGGPQHF. The CDR3 bases are TGTGCCTGGAGTCCAGGGGGGGGCGGGCCCCAGCATTTT.

The genes are TRBV23-1 and TRBJ2-3; 9 positions match TRBD1. TRBV23-1 belongs to the ORF category, with a function that is uncertain. V lost 2 bases, J lost 5 bases, and 8 bases stayed unmatched. This CDR3 comprises 16 residues. The CDR3 nucleotides read TGCGCCAGCAGTCAACAAACAGGGGGCGGCGGAGATACGCAGTATTTT. Residues: CASSQQTGGGGDTQYF.

The chain is built from TRBV28 and TRBJ2-1; D might be TRBD2 (6 bases). V was clipped by 6 bases and J by 0 bases, with 15 bases between them. This CDR3 is built from 16 residues. Germline V gene data show CDR1 as MDHEN and CDR2 as SYDVKM. The CDR3: CASSQISGSSYNEQFF. CDR3 nucleotide sequence: TGTGCCAGCAGCCAAATTAGCGGAAGCTCCTACAATGAGCAGTTCTTC.

This chain connects TRBV28 to TRBJ2-3; tentatively, D is TRBD2 (5 bases). CDR1 is MDHEN, CDR2 SYDVKM, per germline. This CDR3 spans 12 amino acids. Trimming cost V 7 bases and J 8 bases, with 13 bases left between them. CDR3 region: CASTLLGATQYF. The CDR3, as DNA: TGTGCCAGCACCTTACTAGGCGCTACGCAGTATTTT.

The chain couples TRBV5-4 to TRBJ2-2; the D is unclear. This CDR3 contains 16 residues. The germline V gene encodes CDR1 SGHNT and CDR2 YYREEE (reference sequence). V was trimmed by 0 bases and J by 1 base, leaving 10 bases between them. The CDR3 is CASSLGGSWNTGELFF. The DNA for the CDR3 is TGTGCCAGCAGCTTGGGGGGTTCTTGGAACACCGGGGAGCTGTTTTTT.

This clone was counted between two and nine times. The chain has TRBV19 and TRBJ2-2; 7 bases map to TRBD1. This CDR3 comprises 15 residues. Germline V lookup: CDR1 LNHDA, CDR2 SQIVND (reference sequence). J was trimmed by 1 base and V by 4 bases; bases with no gene match: 3. The CDR3 here is CASSTRTGNTGELFF. The CDR3, as DNA: TGTGCCAGTAGTACTCGGACAGGGAACACCGGGGAGCTGTTTTTT.

The chain joins TRBV5-1 to TRBJ2-5; tentative D call: TRBD1 (6 bases). From germline, CDR1 is SGHRS and CDR2 YFSETQ. Trimming stripped 6 bases from V and 3 bases from J, with 15 bases between. The CDR3 has 14 amino acids. As DNA, the CDR3 is TGCGCCAGCACTATGGGGAACAGGGAAGAGACCCAGTACTTC. Residues: CASTMGNREETQYF.

The rearrangement joins TRBV28 to TRBJ1-2, with D uncertain. V was shortened by 11 bases and J by 5 bases, with 9 bases between the two germline ends. The germline gives CDR1 MDHEN, CDR2 SYDVKM. The CDR3 is 10 amino acids. CDR3 DNA sequence: TGTGCCGCTCGGCGATATGGCTACACCTTC. Protein product: CAARRYGYTF.

V gene TRBV5-5 combines with J gene TRBJ2-7, with 7 positions matching TRBD2. The CDR3 is made up of 16 amino acids. Germline CDR1 reads SGHKS; CDR2 reads YYEKEE (reference sequence). V lost 4 bases and J lost 2; bases outside the gene matches: 12. The CDR3 spells CASSATSSSLTYEQYF. DNA for the CDR3: TGTGCCAGCAGCGCGACTAGCTCTTCCCTCACCTACGAGCAGTACTTC.

This chain links TRBV29-1 with TRBJ1-1; 7 nucleotides align to TRBD1. V shed 4 bases, J shed 5 bases, and the junction held 7 bases outside the gene matches. The CDR3 is 13 amino acids. CDR1 is SQVTM and CDR2 is ANQGSEA in the germline V gene. DNA for the CDR3: TGCAGCGTTGTGGGCACAGGGGTTACTGAAGCTTTCTTT. Encoded protein: CSVVGTGVTEAFF.

The CDR3 is CASSFPPSGYTF. Here the CDR3 DNA reads TGTGCCAGCAGTTTCCCTCCGAGTGGCTACACCTTC. The chain employs TRBV5-8 and TRBJ1-2, with D uncertain. This CDR3 contains 12 residues. Germline assignment: CDR1 SGHTS and CDR2 YDEGEE. With 5 bases removed from V and 7 bases from J, the gap between germline ends came to 12 bases.

This clone occurred once. The chain combines TRBV2 with TRBJ1-1, with D uncertain. V was trimmed by 3 bases and J by 1 base, leaving 6 bases between them. Germline V gives CDR1 SNHLY, CDR2 FYNNEI. The CDR3 covers 13 residues. In DNA form, the CDR3 reads TGTGCCAGCAGTGATATGCAGAACACTGAAGCTTTCTTT. It codes for CASSDMQNTEAFF.

The chain combines TRBV14 with TRBJ1-1, with D possibly being TRBD1 (5 bases). The CDR3 contains 14 residues. V lost 6 bases to trimming and J lost 1 base, with 12 bases between them. CDR1 and CDR2 (germline): SGHDN, FVKESK. This CDR3 reads CASSDPGTNTEAFF. The CDR3 bases are TGTGCCAGCAGTGATCCCGGGACGAACACTGAAGCTTTCTTT.

This clone showed up just once. This chain uses TRBV18 with TRBJ1-6; possible D gene TRBD1, 5 bases. The CDR3 has 13 residues. Germline V gene lookup returns CDR1 KGHSH and CDR2 LQKENI. V was pared by 3 bases and J by 9 bases, with 9 bases between. DNA for the CDR3: TGTGCCAGCTCACCGGACAATTCTTCACCCCTCCACTTT. Its protein product is CASSPDNSSPLHF.

This clone was found once. The V gene is TRBV7-2, the J gene TRBJ1-2; 9 bases line up with TRBD1. V shed 4 bases and J 7 bases; nucleotides not matched to a gene: 10. Germline CDR1 reads SGHTA; CDR2 reads FQGNSA. The CDR3 length is 15 residues. The CDR3 region is CASSWSRTGAGGYTF. CDR3 nucleotide sequence: TGTGCCAGCAGCTGGTCTAGGACAGGGGCTGGTGGCTACACCTTC.

The chain links TRBV30 to TRBJ2-7; 7 bases are a match to TRBD2. Germline values: CDR1 GTSNPN, CDR2 SVGIG (reference sequence). Germline trimming cut 0 bases from V and 6 bases from J; bases unmatched to any gene: 11. CDR3 length equals 15 residues. The CDR3 DNA reads TGTGCCTGGAGTGTATTCGGACTAGTCAAATCCGAGCAGTACTTC. Its translation: CAWSVFGLVKSEQYF. The variable domain in full, with the rest retrieved from reference TRBV30 and TRBJ2-7, is SQTIHQWPATLVQPVGSPLSLECTVEGTSNPNLYWYRQAAGRGLQLLFYSVGIGQISSEVPQNLSASRPQDRQFILSSKKLLLSDSGFYLCAWSVFGLVKSEQYFGPGTRLTVT.

This clone has a handful of counts. The CDR3 loop reads CASSLGSPSYEQYF. CDR3 coding DNA: TGTGCCAGCAGCTTGGGGAGTCCTTCCTACGAGCAGTACTTC. The rearrangement uses TRBV5-8 and TRBJ2-7; D gene uncertain. The CDR3 is 14 amino acids. Trimming shortened V by 0 bases and J by 1 base, and 8 bases separated the two germline ends. Germline-derived CDR1 and CDR2 are SGHTS and YDEGEE.

This clone was recorded a few times. J is TRBJ2-7 and V is TRBV5-1; D is possibly TRBD2 (5 bases). The CDR3 is 14 amino acids. V shed 4 bases and J shed 2 bases, with 13 bases lying between them. Germline values: CDR1 SGHRS, CDR2 YFSETQ. The CDR3 sequence is CASSPTQTTYEQYF. DNA of the CDR3: TGCGCCAGCAGCCCGACCCAGACTACCTACGAGCAGTACTTC.

The chain carries TRBV5-1 and TRBJ2-1; 13 nucleotides agree with TRBD2. Trimming removed 5 bases from V and 9 bases from J; junction bases left unmatched: 8. The germline V gene has CDR1 SGHRS and CDR2 YFSETQ. This CDR3 comprises 15 residues. The CDR3, as DNA: TGCGCCAGCAGACTAGCGGGAGGGACTAGTGGTGAGCAGTTCTTC. Amino acids: CASRLAGGTSGEQFF.